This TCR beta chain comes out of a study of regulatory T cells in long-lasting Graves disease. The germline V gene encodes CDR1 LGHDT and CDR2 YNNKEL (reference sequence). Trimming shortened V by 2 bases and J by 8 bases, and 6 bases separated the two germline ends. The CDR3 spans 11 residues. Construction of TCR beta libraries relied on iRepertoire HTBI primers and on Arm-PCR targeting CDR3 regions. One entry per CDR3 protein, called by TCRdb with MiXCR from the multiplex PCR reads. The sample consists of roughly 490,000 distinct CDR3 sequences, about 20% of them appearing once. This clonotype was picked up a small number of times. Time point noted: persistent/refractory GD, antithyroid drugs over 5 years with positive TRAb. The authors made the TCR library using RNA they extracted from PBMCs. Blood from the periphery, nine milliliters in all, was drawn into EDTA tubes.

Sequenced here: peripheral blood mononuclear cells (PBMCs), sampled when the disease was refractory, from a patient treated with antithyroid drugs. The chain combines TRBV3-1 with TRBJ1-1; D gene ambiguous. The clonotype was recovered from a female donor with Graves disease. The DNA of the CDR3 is TGTGCCAGCAGCCAAAGCGCCGAAGCTTTCTTT. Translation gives CASSQSAEAFF. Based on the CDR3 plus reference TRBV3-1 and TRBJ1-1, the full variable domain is DTAVSQTPKYLVTQMGNDKSIKCEQNLGHDTMYWYKQDSKKFLKIMFSYNNKELIINETVPNRFSPKSPDKAHLNLHINSLELGDSAVYFCASSQSAEAFFGQGTRLTVV.